The clone carrying this T cell receptor beta chain was detected a few times. The antigen remains undetermined. This entry belongs to a study of PD-L1 blockade in urothelial cancer. For the study at large: About 90% of the 29 patients were males with bladder-origin urothelial cancer. At 6 weeks and at 3 weeks (second dose) after treatment start, blood was analyzed. In terms of prior chemotherapy, patients had received 0 to 3 regimens. Study-wide points: Patients with below-median pretreatment blood clonality survived longer.

TCRdb's copy holds only in-frame clones and misses some; the assay was immunoSEQ multiplex PCR. This table has roughly 120,000 clones, about 81% appearing once. CDR3 length equals 16 residues. The trim removed 4 bases at V and 5 bases at J, leaving 9 bases unmatched. Germline V gene data show CDR1 as SGHNT and CDR2 as YYREEE (reference sequence). Time point given: pretreatment peripheral blood. V is TRBV5-4 and J is TRBJ2-7, with TRBD2 identical over 13 bases. This TCR derives from a middle-aged man with urothelial cancer. The sample in question was PBMCs, obtained around atezolizumab (anti-PD-L1) treatment. The CDR3 loop reads CASSAGLAGASNEQYF. In nucleotides, the CDR3 is TGTGCCAGCAGCGCTGGACTAGCGGGAGCATCCAACGAGCAGTACTTC.